The clone carrying this T cell receptor beta chain was observed at least ten times. This entry is derived from a study of CD4 and CD8 cells across lung adenocarcinoma regions. TCRdb re-called the PCR reads through MiXCR, storing one row per CDR3 protein. There are about 11,000 distinct CDR3 sequences in the sample; roughly 53% occur only once, and 15% to 20% lies in the top ten. Localized lung adenocarcinoma, a non-small cell lung cancer, affected the donors. Germline V lookup: CDR1 ENHRY, CDR2 SYGVKD. Trimming stripped 2 bases from V and 6 bases from J, with 13 bases between. The CDR3 covers 14 residues.

The material sequenced was CD4+ T cells from the center of a lung tumor. This receptor was obtained from a male donor with lung adenocarcinoma. The CD4 and CD8 labels of this study may be unreliable. The chain has TRBV10-3 and TRBJ1-2; the D gene is possibly TRBD1 (5 bases). As DNA, the CDR3 is TGTGCCATCAGTGAGGTCGGCAGGGTGAATGGCTACACCTTC. Its translation is CAISEVGRVNGYTF.